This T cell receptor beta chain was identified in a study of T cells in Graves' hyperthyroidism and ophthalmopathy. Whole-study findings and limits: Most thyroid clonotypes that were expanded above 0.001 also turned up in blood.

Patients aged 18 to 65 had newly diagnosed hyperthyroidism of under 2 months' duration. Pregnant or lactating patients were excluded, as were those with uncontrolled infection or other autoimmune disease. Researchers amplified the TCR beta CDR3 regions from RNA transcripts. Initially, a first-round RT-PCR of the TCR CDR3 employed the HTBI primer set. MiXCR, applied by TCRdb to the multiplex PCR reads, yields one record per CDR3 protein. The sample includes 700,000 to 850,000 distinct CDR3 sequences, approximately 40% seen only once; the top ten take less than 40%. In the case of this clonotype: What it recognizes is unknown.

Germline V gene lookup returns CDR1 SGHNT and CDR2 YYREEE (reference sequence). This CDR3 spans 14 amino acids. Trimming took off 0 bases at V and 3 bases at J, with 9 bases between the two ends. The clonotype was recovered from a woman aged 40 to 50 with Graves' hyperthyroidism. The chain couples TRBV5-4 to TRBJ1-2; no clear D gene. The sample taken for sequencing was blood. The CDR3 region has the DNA TGTGCCAGCAGCTTGGGACATACATACTATGGCTACACCTTC. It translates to CASSLGHTYYGYTF.